This T cell receptor beta chain was captured by sequencing in a study of blood T cell repertoires in COVID-19. About the research overall: Specimens from acute and convalescent COVID-19 originated in the United States, Italy and Spain.

This CDR3 contains 12 residues. Germline values: CDR1 SEHNR, CDR2 FQNEAQ (reference sequence). Trimming left V 0 bases short and J 2 bases short, with 2 bases between. Living in about two dozen US areas, the participants were between 18 and 89 years of age. Assignment of participants to cohorts was predicated upon participant-reported clinical history. For recovered donors of Cohort 3, there were two negative PCRs, clearance, or symptom resolution. Clones were sequenced by immunoSEQ multiplex PCR, and TCRdb holds only the in-frame ones, with some missing. The sample has hundreds of thousands of clones, 85% to 90% seen once.

The source material was PBMCs or T cells enriched from blood (not recorded which). The TCR sequence derives from a man between 25 and 39 years old who had recovered from COVID-19. The chain carries TRBV7-9 and TRBJ2-7; D unclear. CDR3 sequence (DNA): TGTGCCAGCAGCTTAGCCGCCTACGAGCAGTACTTC. Translation gives CASSLAAYEQYF.